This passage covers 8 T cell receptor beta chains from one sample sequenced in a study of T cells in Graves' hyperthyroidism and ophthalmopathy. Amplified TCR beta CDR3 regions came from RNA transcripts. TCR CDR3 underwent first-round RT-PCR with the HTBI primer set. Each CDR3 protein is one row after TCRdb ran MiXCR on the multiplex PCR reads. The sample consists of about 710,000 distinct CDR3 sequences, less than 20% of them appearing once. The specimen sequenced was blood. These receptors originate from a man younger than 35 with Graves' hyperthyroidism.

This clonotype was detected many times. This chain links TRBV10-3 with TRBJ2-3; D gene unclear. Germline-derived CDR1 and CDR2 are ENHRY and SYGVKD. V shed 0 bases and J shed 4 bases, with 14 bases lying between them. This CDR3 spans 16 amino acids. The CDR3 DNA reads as TGTGCCATCAGTGAGTCGAGACAACGGGCGGCAGATACGCAGTATTTT. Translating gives CAISESRQRAADTQYF.

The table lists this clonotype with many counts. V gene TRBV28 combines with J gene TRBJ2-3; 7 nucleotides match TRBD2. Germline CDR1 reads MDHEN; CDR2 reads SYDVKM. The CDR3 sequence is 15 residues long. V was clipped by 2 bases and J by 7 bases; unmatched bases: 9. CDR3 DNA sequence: TGTGCCAGCAGTTTAAAGGGGAGGGATAGGAATACGCAGTATTTT. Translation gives CASSLKGRDRNTQYF.

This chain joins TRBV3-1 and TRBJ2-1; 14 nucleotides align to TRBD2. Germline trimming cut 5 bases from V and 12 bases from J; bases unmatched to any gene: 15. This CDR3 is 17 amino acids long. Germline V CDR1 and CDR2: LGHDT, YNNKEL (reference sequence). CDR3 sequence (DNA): TGTGCCAGCAGCGAAAGGATGGGACTAGCGGGAGTTTGGGGGCAGTTCTTC. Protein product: CASSERMGLAGVWGQFF.

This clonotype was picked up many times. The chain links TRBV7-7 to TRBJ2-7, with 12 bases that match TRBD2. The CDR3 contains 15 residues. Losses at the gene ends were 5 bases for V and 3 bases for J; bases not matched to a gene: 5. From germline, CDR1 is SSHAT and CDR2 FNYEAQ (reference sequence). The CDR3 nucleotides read TGTGCCAGCAGCGCCGGACTAGCGGGGAACTACGAGCAGTACTTC. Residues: CASSAGLAGNYEQYF.

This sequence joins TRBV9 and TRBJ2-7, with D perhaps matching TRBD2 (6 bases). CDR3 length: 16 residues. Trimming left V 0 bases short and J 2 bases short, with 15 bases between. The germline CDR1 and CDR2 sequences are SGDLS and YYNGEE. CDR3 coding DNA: TGTGCCAGCAGCGTAGAGCCTAGCGTGAGCCCCTACGAGCAGTACTTC. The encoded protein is CASSVEPSVSPYEQYF.

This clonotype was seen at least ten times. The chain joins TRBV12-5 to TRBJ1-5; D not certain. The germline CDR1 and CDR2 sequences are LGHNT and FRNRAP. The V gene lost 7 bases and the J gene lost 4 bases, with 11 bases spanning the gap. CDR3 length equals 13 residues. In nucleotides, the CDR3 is TGTGCTAGTGCTATAGAAGGGAATCAGCCCCAGCATTTT. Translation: CASAIEGNQPQHF.

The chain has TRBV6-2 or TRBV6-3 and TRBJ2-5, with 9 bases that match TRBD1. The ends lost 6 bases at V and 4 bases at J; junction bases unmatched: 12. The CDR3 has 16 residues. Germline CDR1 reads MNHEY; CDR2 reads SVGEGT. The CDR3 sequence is CASSDVYTGGAETQYF. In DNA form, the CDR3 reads TGTGCCAGCAGCGACGTTTATACAGGGGGCGCAGAGACCCAGTACTTC.

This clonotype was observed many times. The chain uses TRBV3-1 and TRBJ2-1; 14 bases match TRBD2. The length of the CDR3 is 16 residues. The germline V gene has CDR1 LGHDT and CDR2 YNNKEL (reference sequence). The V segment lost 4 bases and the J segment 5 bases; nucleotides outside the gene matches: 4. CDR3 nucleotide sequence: TGTGCCAGCAGCCGTGGACTAGCGGGAGGTCACAATGAGCAGTTCTTC. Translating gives CASSRGLAGGHNEQFF.